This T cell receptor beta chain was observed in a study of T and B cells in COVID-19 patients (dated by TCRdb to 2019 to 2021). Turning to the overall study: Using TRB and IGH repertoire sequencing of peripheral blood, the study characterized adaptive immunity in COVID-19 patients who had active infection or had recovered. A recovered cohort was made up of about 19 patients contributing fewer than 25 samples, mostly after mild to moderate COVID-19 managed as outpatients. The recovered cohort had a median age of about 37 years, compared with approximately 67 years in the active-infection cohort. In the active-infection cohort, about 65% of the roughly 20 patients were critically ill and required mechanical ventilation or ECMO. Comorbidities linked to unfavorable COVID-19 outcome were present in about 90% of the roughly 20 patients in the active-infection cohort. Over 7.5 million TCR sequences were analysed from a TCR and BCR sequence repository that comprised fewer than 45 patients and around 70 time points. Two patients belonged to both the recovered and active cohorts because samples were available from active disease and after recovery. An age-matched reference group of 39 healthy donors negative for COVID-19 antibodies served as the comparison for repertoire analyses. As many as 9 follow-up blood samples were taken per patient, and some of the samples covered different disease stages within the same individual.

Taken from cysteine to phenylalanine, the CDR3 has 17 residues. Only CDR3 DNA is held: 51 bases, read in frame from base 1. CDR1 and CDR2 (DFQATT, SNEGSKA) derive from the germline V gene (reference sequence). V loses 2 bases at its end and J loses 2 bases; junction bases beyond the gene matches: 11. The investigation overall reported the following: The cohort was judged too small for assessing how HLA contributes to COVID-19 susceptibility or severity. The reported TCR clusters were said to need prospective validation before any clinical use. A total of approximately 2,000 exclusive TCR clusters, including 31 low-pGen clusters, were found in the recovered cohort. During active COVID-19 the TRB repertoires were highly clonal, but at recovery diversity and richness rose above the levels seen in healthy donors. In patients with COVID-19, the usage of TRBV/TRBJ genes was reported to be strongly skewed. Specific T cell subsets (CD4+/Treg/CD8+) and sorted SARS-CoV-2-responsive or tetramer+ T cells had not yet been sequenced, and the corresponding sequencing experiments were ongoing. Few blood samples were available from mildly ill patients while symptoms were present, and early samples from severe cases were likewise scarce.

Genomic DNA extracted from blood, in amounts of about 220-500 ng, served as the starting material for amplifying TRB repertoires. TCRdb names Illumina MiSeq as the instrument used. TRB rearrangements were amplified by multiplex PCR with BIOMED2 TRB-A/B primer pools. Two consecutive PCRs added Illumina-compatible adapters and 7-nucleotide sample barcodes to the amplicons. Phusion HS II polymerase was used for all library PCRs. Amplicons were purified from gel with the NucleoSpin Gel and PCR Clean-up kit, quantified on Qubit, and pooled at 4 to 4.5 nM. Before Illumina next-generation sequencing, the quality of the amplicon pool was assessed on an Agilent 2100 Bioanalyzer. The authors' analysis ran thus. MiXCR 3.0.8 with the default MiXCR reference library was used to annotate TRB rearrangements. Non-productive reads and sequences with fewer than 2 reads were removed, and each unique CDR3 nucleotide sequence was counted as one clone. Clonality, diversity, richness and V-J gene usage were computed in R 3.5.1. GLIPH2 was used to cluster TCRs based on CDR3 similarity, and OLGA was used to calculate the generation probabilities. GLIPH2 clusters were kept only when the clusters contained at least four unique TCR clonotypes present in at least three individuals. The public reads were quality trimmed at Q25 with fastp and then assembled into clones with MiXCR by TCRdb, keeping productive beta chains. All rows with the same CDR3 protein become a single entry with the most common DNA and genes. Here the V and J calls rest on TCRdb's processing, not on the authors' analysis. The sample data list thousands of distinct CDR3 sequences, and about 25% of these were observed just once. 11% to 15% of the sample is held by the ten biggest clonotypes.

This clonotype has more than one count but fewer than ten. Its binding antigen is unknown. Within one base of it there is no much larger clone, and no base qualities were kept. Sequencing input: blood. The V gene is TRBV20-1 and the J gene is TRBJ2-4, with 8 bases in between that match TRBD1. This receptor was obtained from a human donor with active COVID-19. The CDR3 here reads CSARQTGGGWSKNIQYF. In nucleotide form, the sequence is TGCAGTGCTAGACAAACAGGGGGTGGTTGGTCCAAAAACATTCAGTACTTC.